These T cell receptor beta chains were read from a single sample in a study of cytomegalovirus exposure and HLA in healthy donors. The table came from immunoSEQ multiplex PCR; TCRdb's copy has only in-frame clones and leaves some out. The data show approximately 180,000 clones, around four fifths seen once. The specimen was PBMCs. The receptors were sampled from a woman aged 60 to 75 in good health and CMV-seropositive. The CDR3 runs from the conserved cysteine through the conserved F or W. The listing skips clone size in some rows; elsewhere it reads once, few, many or a size class.

abundance	v_gene	CDR3aa
.	TRBV4-2	CASSLRTEETQYF
.	TRBV5-1	CASSIVQGNSYNEQFF
.	TRBV5-1	CASSLRRDRGFYEQYF
.	TRBV5-1	CASSSALTGSDTQYF
few	TRBV6-1	CASSELVNYGYTF
.	TRBV7-2	CASSTGTPQQFF
.	TRBV30	CAWSGSDRRGQPQHF
few	TRBV28	CASSLWGQLFMNTEAFF
.	TRBV5-1	CASSMGQGNEKLFF
.	TRBV19	CASSIGVSNQPQHF
.	TRBV28	CASSLFGAGARGDTQYF
.	TRBV4-3	CASSQGTGTYNEQFF
.	TRBV19	CASSGGGYSYEQYF
.	TRBV7-8	CASSPTSATNEKLFF
.	TRBV5-4	CASSFELRGPNTEAFF
once	TRBV28	CASTLTANTEAFF
.	TRBV7-3	CASSLAGSSSVNEQFF
.	TRBV29-1	CSAGQGTDTQYF
.	TRBV6-5	CASSPGGTEAFF
.	TRBV7-9	CASSLDLGGRDTEAFF
.	TRBV27	CASSLRLGTGGSSNYGYTF
few	TRBV5-1	CASSPVPVGLGANGLTF
once	TRBV11-3	CASSPQANTEAFF
.	TRBV7-3	CASSLTRGPYEQYF
.	TRBV6-6	CASSGENQPQHF
few	TRBV5-1	CASSFIAGASSYEQYF
.	TRBV28	CASSPGDWSQPQHF
few	TRBV27	CASRAGASGWGYTQYF
.	TRBV7-9	CASSWEGLTDTQYF
.	TRBV9	CASKADSYNEQFF
.	TRBV7-8	CASSPRLADEQYF
.	TRBV18	CASSSPGQGNEKLFF
.	TRBV6-1	CASSDHRTGGYGYTF
.	TRBV19	CASSFLSSNQPQHF
.	TRBV27	CASRKQSSGANVLTF
.	TRBV28	CASSSPGQGASYEQYF
.	TRBV7-2	CASSLAPGSGELFF
few	TRBV25-1	CASSDIAGVDNEQFF
.	TRBV28	CASSKLAGGLQDTQYF
.	TRBV6-1	CASRTFQGPLHF
.	TRBV15	CATSRAGSGSTDTQYF
.	TRBV6-5	CASSGQNYGYTF
.	TRBV7-9	CASSPSAGFNSPLHF
.	TRBV27	CASSSRLAGGQEQYF
few	TRBV14	CASSHRGQGTEAFF
.	TRBV6-5	CASSYRDRNTEAFF
.	TRBV6-4	CASRKTDVFATNEKLFF
.	TRBV5-4	CASRPGQGGTYEQYF